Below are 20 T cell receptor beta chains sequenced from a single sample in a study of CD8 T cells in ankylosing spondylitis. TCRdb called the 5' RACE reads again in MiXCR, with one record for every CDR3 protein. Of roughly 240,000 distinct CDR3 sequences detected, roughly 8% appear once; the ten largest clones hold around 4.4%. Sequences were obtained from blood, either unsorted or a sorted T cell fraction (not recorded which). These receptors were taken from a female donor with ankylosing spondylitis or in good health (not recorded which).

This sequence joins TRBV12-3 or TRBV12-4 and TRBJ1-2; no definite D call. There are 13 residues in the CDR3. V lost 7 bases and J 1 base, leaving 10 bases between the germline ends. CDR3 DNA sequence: TGTGCCAGCACCCTGGGAATTAACTATGGCTACACCTTC. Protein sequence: CASTLGINYGYTF.

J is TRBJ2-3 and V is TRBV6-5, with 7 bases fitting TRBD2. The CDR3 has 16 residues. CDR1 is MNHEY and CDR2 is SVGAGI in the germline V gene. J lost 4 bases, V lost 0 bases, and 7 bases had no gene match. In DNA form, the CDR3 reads TGTGCCAGCAGTTACTCGAGCGGGGTAGGGGCAGATACGCAGTATTTT. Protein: CASSYSSGVGADTQYF.

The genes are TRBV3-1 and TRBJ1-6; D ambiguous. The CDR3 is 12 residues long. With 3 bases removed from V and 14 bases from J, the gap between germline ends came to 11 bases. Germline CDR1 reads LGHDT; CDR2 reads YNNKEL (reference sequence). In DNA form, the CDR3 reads TGTGCCAGCAGCCAGACGCGAACCTCCCTCCACTTT. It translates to CASSQTRTSLHF.

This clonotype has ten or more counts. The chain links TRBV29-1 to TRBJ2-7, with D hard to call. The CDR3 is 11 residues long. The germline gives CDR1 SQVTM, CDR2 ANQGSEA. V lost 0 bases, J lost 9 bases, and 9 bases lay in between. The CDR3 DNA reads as TGCAGCGTTGAAGAGGTAGGCGTGCAGTACTTC. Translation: CSVEEVGVQYF.

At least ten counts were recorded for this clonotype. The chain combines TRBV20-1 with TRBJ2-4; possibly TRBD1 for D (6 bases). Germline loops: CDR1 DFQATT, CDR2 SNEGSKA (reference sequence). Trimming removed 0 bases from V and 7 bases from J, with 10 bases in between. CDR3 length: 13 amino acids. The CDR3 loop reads CSARDPQGNIQYF. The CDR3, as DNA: TGCAGTGCTAGAGATCCTCAGGGGAACATTCAGTACTTC.

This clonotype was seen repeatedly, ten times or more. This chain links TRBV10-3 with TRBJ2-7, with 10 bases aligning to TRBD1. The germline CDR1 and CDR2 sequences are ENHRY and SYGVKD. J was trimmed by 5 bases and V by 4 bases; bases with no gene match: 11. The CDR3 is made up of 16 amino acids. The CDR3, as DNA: TGTGCCATCAGTGCTGCGGGACAGGGGCTATTGAACGAGCAGTACTTC. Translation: CAISAAGQGLLNEQYF.

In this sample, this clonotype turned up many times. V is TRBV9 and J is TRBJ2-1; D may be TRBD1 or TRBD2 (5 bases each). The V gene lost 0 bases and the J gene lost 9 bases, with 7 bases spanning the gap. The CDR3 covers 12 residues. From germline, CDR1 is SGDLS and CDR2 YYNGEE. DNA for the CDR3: TGTGCCAGCAGCGTAGTGAGGGGTGAGCAGTTCTTC. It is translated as CASSVVRGEQFF.

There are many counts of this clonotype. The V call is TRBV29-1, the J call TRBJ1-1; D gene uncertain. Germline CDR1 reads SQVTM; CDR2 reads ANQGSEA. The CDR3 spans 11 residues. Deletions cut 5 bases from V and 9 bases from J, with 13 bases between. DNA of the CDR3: TGCAGCGTTCGGCAGGAGGGTAAAGCTTTCTTT. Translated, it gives CSVRQEGKAFF.

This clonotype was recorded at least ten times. CDR3 amino acids: CASSEVYSAAGAFF. In DNA form, the CDR3 reads TGTGCCAGCAGTGAGGTCTACAGCGCTGCTGGAGCTTTCTTT. The gene calls are TRBV25-1 and TRBJ1-1; no firm D call. Looked up from germline, CDR1 is MGHDK and CDR2 is SYGVNS. V was cut by 3 bases and J by 10 bases, with 18 bases left in between. The CDR3 is 14 amino acids.

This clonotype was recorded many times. The CDR3 DNA reads as TGCAGTGCTAGGGGGGCCCGGGCTTTTCAAGAGACCCAGTACTTC. It yields the protein CSARGARAFQETQYF. The V and J genes are TRBV20-1 and TRBJ2-5, with D perhaps TRBD1 (6 bases). V was pared by 3 bases and J by 2 bases, with 16 bases between. Germline V gives CDR1 DFQATT, CDR2 SNEGSKA (reference sequence). The CDR3 loop spans 15 amino acids.

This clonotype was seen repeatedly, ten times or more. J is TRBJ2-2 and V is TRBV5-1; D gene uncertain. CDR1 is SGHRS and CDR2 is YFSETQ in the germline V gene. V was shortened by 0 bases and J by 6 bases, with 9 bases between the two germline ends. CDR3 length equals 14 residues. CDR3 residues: CASSLVEDSGELFF. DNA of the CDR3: TGCGCCAGCAGCTTGGTTGAGGATTCCGGGGAGCTGTTTTTT.

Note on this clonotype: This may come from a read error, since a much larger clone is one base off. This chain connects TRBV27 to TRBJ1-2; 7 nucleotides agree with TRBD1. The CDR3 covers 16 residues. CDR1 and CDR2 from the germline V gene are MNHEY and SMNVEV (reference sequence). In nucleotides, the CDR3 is TGTGCCAGCAGTTACCTATCCGGACAGGTGGGCTATGACTACACCTTC. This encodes CASSYLSGQVGYDYTF.

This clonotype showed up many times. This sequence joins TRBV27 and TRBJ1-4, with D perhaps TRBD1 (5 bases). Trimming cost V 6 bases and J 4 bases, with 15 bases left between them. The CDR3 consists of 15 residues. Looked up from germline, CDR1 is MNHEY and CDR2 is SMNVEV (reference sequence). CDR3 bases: TGTGCCAGCAGGAGGCCGGGGGTAGATAATGAAAAACTGTTTTTT. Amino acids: CASRRPGVDNEKLFF.

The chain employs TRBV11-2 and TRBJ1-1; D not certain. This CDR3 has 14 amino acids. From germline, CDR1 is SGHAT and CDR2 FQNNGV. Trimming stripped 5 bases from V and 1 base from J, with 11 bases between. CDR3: CASSPLRTNTEAFF. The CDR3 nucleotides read TGTGCCAGCAGCCCCCTGCGGACGAACACTGAAGCTTTCTTT.

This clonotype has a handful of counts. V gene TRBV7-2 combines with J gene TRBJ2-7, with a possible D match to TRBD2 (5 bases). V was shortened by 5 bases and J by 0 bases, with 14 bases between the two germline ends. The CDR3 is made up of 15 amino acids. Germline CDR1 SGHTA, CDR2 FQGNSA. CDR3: CASSPLEGGSYEQYF. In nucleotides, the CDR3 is TGTGCCAGCAGCCCCTTAGAAGGAGGCTCCTACGAGCAGTACTTC.

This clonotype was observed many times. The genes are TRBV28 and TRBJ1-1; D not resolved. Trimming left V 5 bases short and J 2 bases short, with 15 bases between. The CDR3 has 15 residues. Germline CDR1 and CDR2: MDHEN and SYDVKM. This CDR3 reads CASSPPGLSNTEAFF. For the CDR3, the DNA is TGTGCCAGCAGTCCACCAGGACTCAGCAACACTGAAGCTTTCTTT.

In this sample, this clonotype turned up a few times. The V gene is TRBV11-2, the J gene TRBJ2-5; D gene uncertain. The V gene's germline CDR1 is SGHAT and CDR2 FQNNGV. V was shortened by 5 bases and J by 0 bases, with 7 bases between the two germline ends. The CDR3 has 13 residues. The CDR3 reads CASSQGHQETQYF. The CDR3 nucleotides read TGTGCCAGCAGCCAAGGGCACCAAGAGACCCAGTACTTC. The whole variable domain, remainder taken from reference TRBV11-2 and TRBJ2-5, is EAGVAQSPRYKIIEKRQSVAFWCNPISGHATLYWYQQILGQGPKLLIQFQNNGVVDDSQLPKDRFSAERLKGVDSTLKIQPAKLEDSAVYLCASSQGHQETQYFGPGTRLLVL.

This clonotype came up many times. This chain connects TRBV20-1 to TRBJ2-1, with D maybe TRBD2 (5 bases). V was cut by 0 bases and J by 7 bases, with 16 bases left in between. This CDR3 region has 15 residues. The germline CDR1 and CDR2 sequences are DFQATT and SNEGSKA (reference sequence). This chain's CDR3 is CSARDIRSGTNEQFF. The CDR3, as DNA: TGCAGTGCTAGAGATATCCGGAGCGGCACAAATGAGCAGTTCTTC.

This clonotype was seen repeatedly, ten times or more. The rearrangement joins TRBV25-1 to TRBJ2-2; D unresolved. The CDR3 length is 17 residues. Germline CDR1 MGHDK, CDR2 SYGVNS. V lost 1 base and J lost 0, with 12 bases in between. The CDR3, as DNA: TGTGCCAGCAGTGAATCCTACGCATACGCGAACACCGGGGAGCTGTTTTTT. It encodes CASSESYAYANTGELFF. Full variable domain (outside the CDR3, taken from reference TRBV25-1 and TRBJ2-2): EADIYQTPRYLVIGTGKKITLECSQTMGHDKMYWYQQDPGMELHLIHYSYGVNSTEKGDLSSESTVSRIRTEHFPLTLESARPSHTSQYLCASSESYAYANTGELFFGEGSRLTVL.

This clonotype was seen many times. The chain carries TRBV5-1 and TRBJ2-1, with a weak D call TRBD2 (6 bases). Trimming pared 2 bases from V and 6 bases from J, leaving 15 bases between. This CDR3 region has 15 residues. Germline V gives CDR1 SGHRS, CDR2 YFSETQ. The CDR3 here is CASSFSGIRGNEQFF. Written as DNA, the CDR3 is TGCGCCAGCAGCTTTAGCGGCATAAGAGGCAATGAGCAGTTCTTC. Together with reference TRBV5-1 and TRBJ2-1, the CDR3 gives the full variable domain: KAGVTQTPRYLIKTRGQQVTLSCSPISGHRSVSWYQQTPGQGLQFLFEYFSETQRNKGNFPGRFSGRQFSNSRSEMNVSTLELGDSALYLCASSFSGIRGNEQFFGPGTRLTVL.